The clone carrying this TCR beta chain was found a few times. These data are taken from a study of graft-versus-host responses after intestinal transplantation. Study overall: Multivisceral, liver-intestinal, or isolated intestinal grafts went to recipients.

TCRdb's table, derived via immunoSEQ multiplex PCR, lists solely in-frame clones and lacks some. This table has roughly 14,000 clones, 25% to 30% appearing once. Notes on the study in general: Researchers found peak circulating GvH clone levels linked to early post-transplant HvG declines.

Per germline, CDR1 GTSNPN and CDR2 SVGIG (reference sequence). Germline trimming cut 4 bases from V and 5 bases from J; bases unmatched to any gene: 8. The CDR3 loop spans 15 amino acids. Responders (roughly 200,000, CFSE-labeled) met roughly 200,000 stimulators that were irradiated and violet-dye-labeled. This rearrangement joins TRBV30 to TRBJ2-5; 12 bases agree with TRBD2. Sequences were derived from alloreactive CD4+ T cells from a mixed lymphocyte reaction culture, sampled before intestinal transplant. Subset indicated: CFSE-low proliferating T cells sorted from approximately 6-day pre-transplant mixed lymphocyte reaction (GvH or HvG direction). This sequence originates from a human patient who received an intestinal transplant. CDR3 sequence reads: CAWNRLAGAYETQYF. The CDR3 region has the DNA TGTGCCTGGAACCGACTAGCGGGAGCGTACGAGACCCAGTACTTC. Combining the CDR3 with reference TRBV30 and TRBJ2-5 gives the whole variable domain SQTIHQWPATLVQPVGSPLSLECTVEGTSNPNLYWYRQAAGRGLQLLFYSVGIGQISSEVPQNLSASRPQDRQFILSSKKLLLSDSGFYLCAWNRLAGAYETQYFGPGTRLLVL.